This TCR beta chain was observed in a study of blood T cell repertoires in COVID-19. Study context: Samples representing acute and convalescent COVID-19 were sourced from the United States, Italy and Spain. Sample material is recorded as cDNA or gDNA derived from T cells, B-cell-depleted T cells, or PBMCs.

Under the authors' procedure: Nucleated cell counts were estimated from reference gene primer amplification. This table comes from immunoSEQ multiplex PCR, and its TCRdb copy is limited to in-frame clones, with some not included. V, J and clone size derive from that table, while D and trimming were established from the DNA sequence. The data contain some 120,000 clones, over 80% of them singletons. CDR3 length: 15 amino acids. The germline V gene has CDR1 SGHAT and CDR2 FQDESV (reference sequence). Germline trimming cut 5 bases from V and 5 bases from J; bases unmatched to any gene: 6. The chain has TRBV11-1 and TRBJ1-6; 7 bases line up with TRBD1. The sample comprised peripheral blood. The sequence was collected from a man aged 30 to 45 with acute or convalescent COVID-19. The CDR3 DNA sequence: TGTGCCAGCAGCCTTACCGGGACAGATAATTCACCCCTCCACTTT. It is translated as CASSLTGTDNSPLHF.